The next 26 T cell receptor beta chains were all read from a single sample in a study of radiotherapy plus CTLA-4 blockade in lung cancer. Measured with immunoSEQ multiplex PCR; TCRdb has only the in-frame clones, and not every one. The sample has tens of thousands of clones, over 80% seen once. Material: peripheral blood, obtained from a patient treated with radiotherapy plus ipilimumab. The receptors derive from a human donor with non-small cell lung cancer who had stable disease on radiotherapy plus ipilimumab.

This clone was counted once. The chain employs TRBV4-1 and TRBJ2-3; D gene unclear. This CDR3 is built from 14 residues. Germline CDR1 reads MGHRA; CDR2 reads YSYEKL. The V and J ends lost 2 bases and 3 bases respectively, with 9 bases between them. The CDR3 region has the DNA TGCGCCAGCAGCCAACGCCTCAGAACAGATACGCAGTATTTT. Translation gives CASSQRLRTDTQYF.

This clone came up a few times. This chain connects TRBV10-3 to TRBJ1-1, with TRBD1 matching 7 bases. CDR3 length: 13 amino acids. The junction had 8 bases not matched to a gene; V was cut back by 3 bases and J by 10 bases. The V gene's germline CDR1 is ENHRY and CDR2 SYGVKD. CDR3 protein: CAISEGLEGAAFF. In DNA, the CDR3 is TGTGCCATCAGTGAAGGACTTGAGGGGGCAGCTTTCTTT.

The V and J genes are TRBV4-2 and TRBJ2-4; TRBD2 aligns across 16 bases. This CDR3 is built from 19 residues. The V and J ends lost 0 bases and 0 bases, in that order; junction bases with no gene match: 2. Germline V gene data show CDR1 as LGHNA and CDR2 as YNFKEQ. Here the CDR3 reads CASSQEGLAGGQAKNIQYF. For the CDR3, the DNA is TGTGCCAGCAGCCAAGAGGGACTAGCGGGAGGGCAAGCCAAAAACATTCAGTACTTC.

The J gene is TRBJ1-2, the V gene TRBV5-4, with D perhaps matching TRBD1 (5 bases). This CDR3 is 13 amino acids long. With 3 bases removed from V and 1 base from J, the gap between germline ends came to 7 bases. Germline CDR1 is SGHNT and CDR2 is YYREEE (reference sequence). In nucleotides, the CDR3 is TGTGCCAGCAGCTCCCAGGGTAACTATGGCTACACCTTC. Its translation: CASSSQGNYGYTF. Using reference TRBV5-4 and TRBJ1-2 for the parts outside the CDR3, the full variable domain is ETGVTQSPTHLIKTRGQQVTLRCSSQSGHNTVSWYQQALGQGPQFIFQYYREEENGRGNFPPRFSGLQFPNYSSELNVNALELDDSALYLCASSSQGNYGYTFGSGTRLTVV.

The V call is TRBV5-1, the J call TRBJ2-1; 11 nucleotides line up with TRBD2. This CDR3 is 16 amino acids long. Unmatched junction bases numbered 5, after V lost 0 bases and J lost 6 bases. From germline, CDR1 is SGHRS and CDR2 YFSETQ. The chain's CDR3 is CASSLDLAGGFNEQFF. DNA of the CDR3: TGCGCCAGCAGCTTGGACCTAGCGGGGGGATTCAATGAGCAGTTCTTC.

The CDR3 nucleotides read TGTGCCAGCAGCGGACGACTAGCGGGGTCCTACGAGCAGTACTTC. Translation gives CASSGRLAGSYEQYF. This chain links TRBV13 with TRBJ2-7, with 11 bases that match TRBD2. The CDR3 is 15 amino acids. Germline trimming cut 5 bases from V and 1 base from J; bases unmatched to any gene: 4. Germline values: CDR1 PRHDT, CDR2 FYEKMQ (reference sequence).

This rearrangement joins TRBV11-3 to TRBJ2-7, with TRBD1 identical over 12 bases. There are 16 residues in the CDR3. Germline V gives CDR1 SGHNT, CDR2 YENEEA. The V segment lost 5 bases and the J segment 3 bases; nucleotides outside the gene matches: 8. The CDR3 DNA reads TGTGCCAGCAGCATAGGCGGGACAGGGGGCATCTACGAGCAGTACTTC. Amino acids: CASSIGGTGGIYEQYF.

The rearrangement joins TRBV9 to TRBJ2-5, with 11 bases matching TRBD2. Germline trimming cut 3 bases from V and 0 bases from J; bases unmatched to any gene: 7. CDR3 length: 17 residues. Per germline, CDR1 SGDLS and CDR2 YYNGEE. Here the CDR3 DNA reads TGTGCCAGCAGCGAATATAGCGGGGGGGTTTACCAAGAGACCCAGTACTTC. This encodes CASSEYSGGVYQETQYF.

The chain is built from TRBV7-8 and TRBJ2-2, with D possibly being TRBD1 (6 bases). Germline assignment: CDR1 SGHVS and CDR2 FQNEAQ. CDR3 length: 15 amino acids. The ends were cut back, 2 bases at V and 2 bases at J, with 9 bases in the middle. CDR3 protein: CASSLWTANTGELFF. The CDR3 region has the DNA TGTGCCAGCAGCTTATGGACAGCTAACACCGGGGAGCTGTTTTTT.

The chain joins TRBV9 to TRBJ2-7; perhaps TRBD2 as D (6 bases). Germline CDR1 reads SGDLS; CDR2 reads YYNGEE. The V end was cut by 0 bases, the J end by 5 bases, with 15 bases between. CDR3 length: 15 amino acids. The CDR3 coding sequence is TGTGCCAGCAGCGTAGATCGGAGGGCGGTAAACGAGCAGTACTTC. It is translated as CASSVDRRAVNEQYF.

The chain couples TRBV13 to TRBJ2-7; D is unresolved. The CDR3 runs to 12 residues. Germline V gene lookup returns CDR1 PRHDT and CDR2 FYEKMQ (reference sequence). Trimming took 5 bases from V and 2 from J, leaving 7 bases between them. The CDR3 DNA reads TGTGCCAGCAGCACGAGCCCCTACGAGCAGTACTTC. Protein sequence: CASSTSPYEQYF. The whole variable domain, remainder taken from reference TRBV13 and TRBJ2-7, is AAGVIQSPRHLIKEKRETATLKCYPIPRHDTVYWYQQGPGQDPQFLISFYEKMQSDKGSIPDRFSAQQFSDYHSELNMSSLELGDSALYFCASSTSPYEQYFGPGTRLTVT.

This clone was found once. The chain links TRBV9 to TRBJ2-7; D is possibly TRBD1 (5 bases). The V gene lost 0 bases and the J gene lost 3 bases, with 10 bases spanning the gap. Germline lookup yields CDR1 SGDLS and CDR2 YYNGEE. This CDR3 has 14 amino acids. This chain's CDR3 is CASSVEGLGYEQYF. For the CDR3, the DNA is TGTGCCAGCAGCGTAGAGGGGCTAGGCTACGAGCAGTACTTC. Supplemented by reference TRBV9 and TRBJ2-7, the full variable domain reads DSGVTQTPKHLITATGQRVTLRCSPRSGDLSVYWYQQSLDQGLQFLIQYYNGEERAKGNILERFSAQQFPDLHSELNLSSLELGDSALYFCASSVEGLGYEQYFGPGTRLTVT.

The V gene is TRBV28, the J gene TRBJ2-5, with D unresolved. Germline V gives CDR1 MDHEN, CDR2 SYDVKM. V lost 4 bases, J lost 4 bases, and 7 bases lay in between. This CDR3 is built from 12 residues. For the CDR3, the DNA is TGTGCCAGCAGTTATCAGATAGAGACCCAGTACTTC. This translates into CASSYQIETQYF.

CDR3: CASSPPDSFYEQYF. In DNA form, the CDR3 reads TGTGCCAGCAGCCCCCCGGACAGCTTCTACGAGCAGTACTTC. The V gene is TRBV28, the J gene TRBJ2-7, with D possibly TRBD1 on 6 matching bases. V was shortened by 6 bases and J by 3 bases, with 15 bases between the two germline ends. Germline CDR1 MDHEN, CDR2 SYDVKM. This CDR3 contains 14 residues.

This chain uses TRBV10-1 with TRBJ1-5; D unclear. V was trimmed by 0 bases and J by 2 bases, leaving 2 bases between them. Per germline, CDR1 WNHNN and CDR2 SYGVQD (reference sequence). CDR3 length: 13 residues. The CDR3 coding sequence is TGCGCCAGCAGTGAGTCTCGCAATCAGCCCCAGCATTTT. Amino acid sequence: CASSESRNQPQHF.

In its sample, this clone was seen a few times. The chain uses TRBV5-1 and TRBJ2-1, with D maybe TRBD2 (6 bases). V lost 4 bases and J lost 7, with 15 bases in between. CDR1 and CDR2 from the germline V gene are SGHRS and YFSETQ. The CDR3 has 14 residues. DNA of the CDR3: TGCGCCAGCAGCCCGGAGGGCCGTTGGAATGAGCAGTTCTTC. Translating gives CASSPEGRWNEQFF.

This clone was observed a single time. V gene TRBV7-2 combines with J gene TRBJ2-5, with 7 bases matching TRBD2. The V segment lost 6 bases and the J segment 1 base; nucleotides outside the gene matches: 5. This CDR3 comprises 14 residues. Germline values: CDR1 SGHTA, CDR2 FQGNSA. For the CDR3, the DNA is TGTGCCAGCAGACAACTAGCGAGCCAAGAGACCCAGTACTTC. Translated: CASRQLASQETQYF. Using reference TRBV7-2 and TRBJ2-5 for the parts outside the CDR3, the full variable domain is GAGVSQSPSNKVTEKGKDVELRCDPISGHTALYWYRQSLGQGLEFLIYFQGNSAPDKSGLPSDRFSAERTGGSVSTLTIQRTQQEDSAVYLCASRQLASQETQYFGPGTRLLVL.

DNA for the CDR3: TGCGCCAGCAGCACGACTAGCGGCTATGTGGATGAGCAGTTCTTC. Its translation: CASSTTSGYVDEQFF. The J gene is TRBJ2-1, the V gene TRBV5-1; 9 bases are shared with TRBD2. Germline values: CDR1 SGHRS, CDR2 YFSETQ. J gave up 8 bases and V 4 bases, and 10 bases lay outside the gene matches. The CDR3 sequence is 15 residues long.

This sequence joins TRBV30 and TRBJ1-5; 10 nucleotides align to TRBD1. Germline V gene sequence: CDR1 GTSNPN, CDR2 SVGIG (reference sequence). The CDR3 extends over 14 amino acids. The V gene end was trimmed by 3 bases and the J gene end by 9 bases; junction bases not matched to a gene: 8. The chain's CDR3 is CAWRGTGAMAPQHF. The CDR3 DNA is TGTGCCTGGAGGGGGACAGGGGCAATGGCGCCCCAGCATTTT.

This clone appeared once. This sequence joins TRBV9 and TRBJ2-2, with no clear D. The CDR3 sequence is 14 residues long. The germline V gene has CDR1 SGDLS and CDR2 YYNGEE. V was cut by 6 bases and J by 0 bases, with 9 bases left in between. CDR3 sequence: CASTVAANTGELFF. For the CDR3, the DNA is TGTGCCAGCACCGTCGCAGCGAACACCGGGGAGCTGTTTTTT.

CDR3 bases: TGTGCCAGCAGTTCCCTTCGGGAGCTGTTTTTT. This encodes CASSSLRELFF. The V call is TRBV7-9, the J call TRBJ2-2, with D unclear. V was cut by 6 bases and J by 9 bases, with 8 bases left in between. The CDR3 is 11 residues long. Germline V CDR1 and CDR2: SEHNR, FQNEAQ (reference sequence).

V and J are TRBV2 and TRBJ2-7; TRBD2 matches at 13 bases. The CDR3 loop spans 15 amino acids. After removal of 4 bases from V and 7 bases from J, the junction contained 7 bases not matched to a gene. Germline V lookup: CDR1 SNHLY, CDR2 FYNNEI. The DNA of the CDR3 is TGTGCCAGCAGTGCCGGGACTAGCGGGATTATTGAGCAGTACTTC. As protein: CASSAGTSGIIEQYF.

The chain uses TRBV2 and TRBJ2-7; D might be TRBD1 (5 bases). CDR1 and CDR2 (germline): SNHLY, FYNNEI. Trimming removed 6 bases at V and 3 bases at J, with 15 bases between. The CDR3 totals 14 residues. CDR3 coding DNA: TGTGCCAGCAGCGAGACAGCGACGGGCTACGAGCAGTACTTC. Translating it yields CASSETATGYEQYF.

The V call is TRBV19, the J call TRBJ2-1; D uncertain. There are 12 residues in the CDR3. The V gene lost 4 bases and the J gene lost 6 bases, with 7 bases spanning the gap. The germline V gene has CDR1 LNHDA and CDR2 SQIVND (reference sequence). For the CDR3, the DNA is TGTGCCAGTAGTAGTGGGTTCAATGAGCAGTTCTTC. Amino acids: CASSSGFNEQFF.

This clone was seen a single time. The CDR3 sequence is CASSLTQGNSNQPQHF. DNA for the CDR3: TGCGCCAGCAGCCTGACACAAGGGAATAGCAATCAGCCCCAGCATTTT. The chain combines TRBV4-1 with TRBJ1-5; no clear D gene. Germline V gives CDR1 MGHRA, CDR2 YSYEKL. The CDR3 extends over 16 amino acids. Trimming cost V 4 bases and J 0 bases, with 13 bases left between them.

This chain links TRBV11-3 with TRBJ2-7, with 7 bases aligning to TRBD2. The ends lost 6 bases at V and 3 bases at J; junction bases unmatched: 5. From germline, CDR1 is SGHNT and CDR2 YENEEA. CDR3 length equals 13 residues. The CDR3 nucleotides read TGTGCCAGCAGTCTTATAGCGGGCTACGAGCAGTACTTC. As protein: CASSLIAGYEQYF.